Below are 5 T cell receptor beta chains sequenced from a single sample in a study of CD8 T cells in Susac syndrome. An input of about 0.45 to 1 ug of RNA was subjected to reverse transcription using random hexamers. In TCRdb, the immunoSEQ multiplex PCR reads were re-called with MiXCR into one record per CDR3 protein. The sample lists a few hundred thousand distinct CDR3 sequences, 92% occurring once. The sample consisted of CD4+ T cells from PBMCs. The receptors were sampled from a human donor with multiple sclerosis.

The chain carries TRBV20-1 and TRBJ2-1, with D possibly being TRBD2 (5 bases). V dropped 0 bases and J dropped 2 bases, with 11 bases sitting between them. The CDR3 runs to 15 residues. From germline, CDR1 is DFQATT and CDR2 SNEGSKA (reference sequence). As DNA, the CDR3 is TGCAGTGCTAGAGATCCGACTATAACCTACAATGAGCAGTTCTTC. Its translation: CSARDPTITYNEQFF.

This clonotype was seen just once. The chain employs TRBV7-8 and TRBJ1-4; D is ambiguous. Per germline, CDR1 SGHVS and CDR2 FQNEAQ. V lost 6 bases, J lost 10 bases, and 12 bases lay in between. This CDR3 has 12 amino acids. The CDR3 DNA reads TGTGCCAGCAGAGGACGTGCCAGAAAACTGTTTTTT. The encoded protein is CASRGRARKLFF.

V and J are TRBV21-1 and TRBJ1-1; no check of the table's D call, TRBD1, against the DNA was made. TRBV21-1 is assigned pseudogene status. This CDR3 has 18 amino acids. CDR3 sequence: CASSNPRSDSTMHTEAFF. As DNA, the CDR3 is TGTGCCAGCAGCAATCCCCGGTCGGACAGCACCATGCACACTGAAGCTTTCTTT.

The CDR3 sequence: CASSPRGKVYGHTRTSYEQYF. Here the CDR3 DNA reads TGTGCCAGCAGCCCCCGGGGAAAAGTGTACGGCCATACCCGAACCTCCTACGAGCAGTACTTC. The chain combines TRBV12-3 or TRBV12-4 with TRBJ2-7; D possibly corresponds to TRBD2 (5 bases). The CDR3 extends over 21 amino acids. V lost 6 bases and J lost 0, with 33 bases in between.

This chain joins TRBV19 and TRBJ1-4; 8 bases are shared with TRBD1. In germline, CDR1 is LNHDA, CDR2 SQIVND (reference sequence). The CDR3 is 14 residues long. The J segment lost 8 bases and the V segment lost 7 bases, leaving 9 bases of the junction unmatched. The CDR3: CASTVRGPEEKLFF. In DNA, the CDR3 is TGTGCCAGTACCGTCAGGGGGCCCGAAGAAAAACTGTTTTTT.